This T cell receptor beta chain came from a study of T cells in Graves' hyperthyroidism and ophthalmopathy. Of note for this clonotype: Antigen unknown.

V lost 5 bases to trimming and J lost 5 bases, with 20 bases between them. Germline assignment: CDR1 SQVTM and CDR2 ANQGSEA. This CDR3 contains 15 residues. Clinical symptoms, serum thyroxine, TRAb, thyroid ultrasound and orbital computed tomography established diagnosis. The study, taken as a whole, reports: In the analysis, a 13 V-J model separated ophthalmopathy from stable hyperthyroidism.

Using RNA transcripts as the source, TCR beta CDR3 regions were amplified. Using the HTBI primer set, a first-round RT-PCR was run on the TCR CDR3. In TCRdb, the multiplex PCR reads were re-called with MiXCR into one record per CDR3 protein. The sample contains about 500,000 distinct CDR3 sequences, 46% of which appear only once. This sequence originates from an adult woman with Graves' disease, either hyperthyroidism or ophthalmopathy (not recorded which). The sample taken for sequencing was peripheral blood or thyroid tissue (not recorded which). V is TRBV29-1 and J is TRBJ2-3; possible D gene TRBD2, 5 bases. This CDR3 reads CSVSDLLEVLDTQYF. The CDR3 region has the DNA TGCAGCGTTTCGGACTTGCTGGAGGTATTAGATACGCAGTATTTT.